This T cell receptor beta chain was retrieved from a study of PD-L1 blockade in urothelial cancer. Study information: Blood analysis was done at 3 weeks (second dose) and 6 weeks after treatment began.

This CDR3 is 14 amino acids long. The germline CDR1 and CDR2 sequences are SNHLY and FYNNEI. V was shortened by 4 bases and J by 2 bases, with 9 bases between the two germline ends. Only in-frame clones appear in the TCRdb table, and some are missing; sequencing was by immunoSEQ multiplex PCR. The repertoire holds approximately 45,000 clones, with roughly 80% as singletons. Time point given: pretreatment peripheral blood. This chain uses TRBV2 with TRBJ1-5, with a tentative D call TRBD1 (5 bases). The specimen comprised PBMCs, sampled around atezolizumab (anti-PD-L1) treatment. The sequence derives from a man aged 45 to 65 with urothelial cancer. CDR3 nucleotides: TGTGCCAGCAGTGGAGACAGCCGCAATCAGCCCCAGCATTTT. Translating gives CASSGDSRNQPQHF.